The sequence of this T cell receptor beta chain was determined in a study of cytomegalovirus exposure and HLA in healthy donors. Study-level findings and limits: 164 TCR beta chains were listed as cytomegalovirus-associated. The authors later linked a missense DCLRE1C variant to TCR beta V- and J-gene trimming. Common viral pathogens (according to a later analysis) appeared linked to several of the most significant clusters.

Use of 60 Vbeta and 13 Jbeta primers characterized the PCR. Profiled with immunoSEQ multiplex PCR; TCRdb holds only in-frame clones, not every one. The sample contains about 14,000 clones, about 60% of which appear only once. The CDR3 loop spans 13 amino acids. Germline CDR1 is SQVTM and CDR2 is ANQGSEA. V was cut by 6 bases and J by 2 bases, with 13 bases left in between. This clone showed up just once. Its antigen is as yet unknown. V and J are TRBV29-1 and TRBJ1-1; a possible D gene is TRBD1 (5 bases). The sequenced sample consisted of PBMCs. This receptor was obtained from a woman between 50 and 59 years old in good health and CMV-seropositive. This CDR3 is CSVVSDRNTEAFF. CDR3 DNA sequence: TGCAGCGTCGTATCAGACAGAAACACTGAAGCTTTCTTT.